Listed below are T cell receptor beta chains from one sample, sequenced in a study of T cell changes during pregnancy in multiple sclerosis. The repertoire was sequenced with immunoSEQ multiplex PCR; TCRdb's copy has only in-frame clones and lacks some. Of 45,000 to 60,000 clones in the sample, roughly 92% are singletons; the top ten hold about 0.36%. Sequencing was performed on CD4+ T cells from peripheral blood mononuclear cells, taken before pregnancy. The receptors derive from a female donor with multiple sclerosis, enrolled in a pregnancy study. The CDR3 runs from the conserved cysteine through the conserved F or W. The size entry is marked missing in some rows and otherwise reads once, few, many or a size class.

CDR3,J,V,size
CASSVGQGNYGYTF,TRBJ1-2,TRBV9,NA
CASSPGLAGGPRQFF,TRBJ2-1,TRBV19,NA
CASSLSSEAKNIQYF,TRBJ2-4,TRBV5-1,NA
CASSPPGLAGGKVEYTGELFF,TRBJ2-2,TRBV18,NA
CASSDLAGGPYEQYF,TRBJ2-7,TRBV2,once
CATYHGNTIYF,TRBJ1-3,TRBV21-1,few
CASSILISGSDTGELFF,TRBJ2-2,TRBV2,NA
CASSHRRDYGYTF,TRBJ1-2,TRBV2,NA
CASSLVGVGGLHYGYTF,TRBJ1-2,TRBV28,NA
CASSQFLTGLYETQYF,TRBJ2-5,TRBV27,NA
CASSVVLDYEQYF,TRBJ2-7,TRBV9,NA
CASSINAGGRGEQFF,TRBJ2-1,TRBV19,NA
CASSSKQGQPEKLFF,TRBJ1-4,TRBV27,NA
CASSVGRANYGYTF,TRBJ1-2,TRBV9,NA
CASSPGQGRAAFF,TRBJ1-1,TRBV7-3,few
CSVERQGIYGYTF,TRBJ1-2,TRBV29-1,NA
CASSFARDRETGELFF,TRBJ2-2,TRBV7-6,once
CAWSVPAGFSGNTIYF,TRBJ1-3,TRBV30,NA
CASSQDNQAGASIQYF,TRBJ2-4,TRBV4-2,NA
CAIKSDGQETQYF,TRBJ2-5,TRBV10-3,NA
CASSLQVASGNTIYF,TRBJ1-3,TRBV5-1,NA
CASSRTVVLTQETQYF,TRBJ2-5,TRBV5-6,NA
CATQGLAKNIQYF,TRBJ2-4,TRBV19,NA
CASSLETGPNTGELFF,TRBJ2-2,TRBV5-1,NA
CAISETGDTEAFF,TRBJ1-1,TRBV10-3,NA
CASKSPGGGFTYEQYF,TRBJ2-7,TRBV28,NA
CASRKPGGGETQYF,TRBJ2-5,TRBV5-1,NA
CASRTGVADEQYF,TRBJ2-7,TRBV2,NA
CASRSWGRGGSTDTQYF,TRBJ2-3,TRBV11-2,NA
CASSPRFADTQYF,TRBJ2-3,TRBV5-6,NA
CASSVDVRGTEAFF,TRBJ1-1,TRBV9,NA
CASGGRGFNEQFF,TRBJ2-1,TRBV7-2,NA
CASSFGSPTIQGSEQFF,TRBJ2-1,TRBV28,NA
CASSITFAGGYTGELFF,TRBJ2-2,TRBV19,NA
CATSEAGPYNEQFF,TRBJ2-1,TRBV15,once
CASTSGQSSNQPQHF,TRBJ1-5,TRBV19,NA
CASSQALYGYTF,TRBJ1-2,TRBV4-2,NA